These 26 T cell receptor beta chains originate from one sample sequenced in a study of blood T cell repertoires in COVID-19. Profiled with immunoSEQ multiplex PCR; TCRdb holds only in-frame clones, not every one. The sample holds approximately 220,000 clones; about 88% are singletons and the top ten take about 2.4%. The sequenced sample consisted of PBMCs or T cells enriched from blood (not recorded which). These receptors originate from a woman between 25 and 40 years old who had recovered from COVID-19.

The V and J genes are TRBV6-5 and TRBJ1-1, with TRBD1 identical over 8 bases. The junction had 6 bases not matched to a gene; V was cut back by 6 bases and J by 3 bases. This CDR3 has 14 amino acids. Germline CDR1 MNHEY, CDR2 SVGAGI. The CDR3 nucleotides are TGTGCCAGCAGGCTAGCAGGGGGCTACACTGAAGCTTTCTTT. Translating it yields CASRLAGGYTEAFF.

The gene calls are TRBV7-9 and TRBJ1-3; TRBD1 matches at 7 bases. Germline assignment: CDR1 SEHNR and CDR2 FQNEAQ (reference sequence). V lost 2 bases, J lost 4 bases, and 5 bases stayed unmatched. The CDR3 is 15 amino acids. CDR3 DNA sequence: TGTGCCAGCAGCTTATTCGGGACAGACGGAAACACCATATATTTT. Its protein is CASSLFGTDGNTIYF.

V usage is TRBV19 and J usage is TRBJ1-1; 11 nucleotides line up with TRBD1. V trimming: 0 bases; J trimming: 2 bases; junction bases outside the gene matches: 5. The CDR3 is made up of 17 amino acids. Germline V gene lookup returns CDR1 LNHDA and CDR2 SQIVND (reference sequence). The CDR3 region has the DNA TGTGCCAGTAGTATAGAGGGACAGGGGGAAGAAAACACTGAAGCTTTCTTT. Translating gives CASSIEGQGEENTEAFF.

Here the CDR3 DNA reads TGTGCCAGCAGTCAGGACAGTTTGCTTTACGAGCAGTACTTC. It encodes CASSQDSLLYEQYF. The V gene is TRBV16, the J gene TRBJ2-7; tentatively, D is TRBD1 (6 bases). V was cut by 6 bases and J by 4 bases, with 16 bases left in between. CDR3 length equals 14 residues. CDR1 and CDR2 from the germline V gene are KGHSY and FQNENV.

About this clone: In the same sample, other DNA sequences code for this CDR3. The genes are TRBV4-3 and TRBJ2-7; 11 bases are a match to TRBD2. The junction had 2 bases not matched to a gene; V was cut back by 0 bases and J by 1 base. This CDR3 has 16 residues. Germline V lookup: CDR1 LGHNA, CDR2 YSLEER. The CDR3 DNA sequence: TGCGCCAGCAGCCAAGAGCTAGCGGGGGGTTCCTACGAGCAGTACTTC. It translates to CASSQELAGGSYEQYF.

The chain is built from TRBV6-4 and TRBJ2-2; 7 nucleotides align to TRBD1. The CDR3 runs 17 residues. Germline CDR1 is MRHNA and CDR2 is SNTAGT. J gave up 10 bases and V 0 bases, and 14 bases lay outside the gene matches. DNA for the CDR3: TGTGCCAGCAGTGACTCGAACAGGGGTGTGGGCCCAGTGGAGCTGTTTTTT. Residues: CASSDSNRGVGPVELFF.

This clone was seen only once. The rearrangement uses TRBV7-2 and TRBJ1-1; 9 nucleotides agree with TRBD1. Germline trimming cut 1 base from V and 4 bases from J; bases unmatched to any gene: 7. The CDR3 sequence is 16 residues long. Germline V gives CDR1 SGHTA, CDR2 FQGNSA. The CDR3 bases are TGTGCCAGCAGCTTAGGTTACAGGGGGCTTACCACTGAAGCTTTCTTT. This codes for CASSLGYRGLTTEAFF.

This chain uses TRBV10-3 with TRBJ2-1; 9 bases fit TRBD1. V dropped 11 bases and J dropped 7; count of bases not matched to a gene: 12. The CDR3 runs to 14 residues. In germline, CDR1 is ENHRY, CDR2 SYGVKD. The CDR3 DNA follows: TGTGCCGTTTCCGGGACAGGGTATTCGAATGAGCAGTTCTTC. This gives the protein CAVSGTGYSNEQFF.

This chain joins TRBV5-6 and TRBJ1-1; unclear D gene. The V end lost 2 bases, the J end lost 0 bases, and 11 bases lay between the germline ends. The CDR3 sequence is 15 residues long. CDR1 SGHDT and CDR2 YYEEEE come from the germline V gene. DNA for the CDR3: TGTGCCAGCAGCTTAAAGGAGGTCCTGAACACTGAAGCTTTCTTT. Its protein product is CASSLKEVLNTEAFF.

V and J are TRBV15 and TRBJ1-5; perhaps TRBD1 as D (5 bases). CDR3 length: 15 amino acids. Germline CDR1 is LNHNV and CDR2 is YYDKDF (reference sequence). V lost 1 base to trimming and J lost 5 bases, with 12 bases between them. DNA for the CDR3: TGTGCCACCAGCAGAGGAAGACAGAAGGATCAGCCCCAGCATTTT. Translation: CATSRGRQKDQPQHF. The full variable domain, its missing parts supplied by reference TRBV15 and TRBJ1-5, is DAMVIQNPRYQVTQFGKPVTLSCSQTLNHNVMYWYQQKSSQAPKLLFHYYDKDFNNEADTPDNFQSRRPNTSFCFLDIRSPGLGDTAMYLCATSRGRQKDQPQHFGDGTRLSIL.

This clone has only one observation. V gene TRBV19 combines with J gene TRBJ2-1; a possible D gene is TRBD1 (6 bases). Trimming stripped 5 bases from V and 0 bases from J, with 20 bases between. The CDR3 sequence is 18 residues long. Per the germline V gene, CDR1 is LNHDA and CDR2 is SQIVND (reference sequence). In DNA form, the CDR3 reads TGTGCCAGTAGTGCCGGGACACTTGATGAGATCTCCTACAATGAGCAGTTCTTC. The encoded protein is CASSAGTLDEISYNEQFF.

This clone was seen a single time. The chain joins TRBV19 to TRBJ2-3; 12 nucleotides align to TRBD2. The trim removed 3 bases at V and 2 bases at J, leaving 3 bases unmatched. The CDR3 loop spans 16 amino acids. Germline V CDR1 and CDR2: LNHDA, SQIVND (reference sequence). CDR3 loop: CASSIPSGGDTDTQYF. Here the CDR3 DNA reads TGTGCCAGTAGTATTCCTAGCGGGGGGGACACAGATACGCAGTATTTT. Supplemented by reference TRBV19 and TRBJ2-3, the full variable domain reads DGGITQSPKYLFRKEGQNVTLSCEQNLNHDAMYWYRQDPGQGLRLIYYSQIVNDFQKGDIAEGYSVSREKKESFPLTVTSAQKNPTAFYLCASSIPSGGDTDTQYFGPGTRLTVL.

J is TRBJ1-2 and V is TRBV2, with D tentatively TRBD1 (5 bases). Trimming left V 7 bases short and J 8 bases short, with 17 bases between. CDR1 and CDR2 (germline): SNHLY, FYNNEI. This CDR3 region has 13 residues. CDR3 amino acids: CASTLGLQQGYTF. CDR3 nucleotides: TGTGCCAGCACCCTGGGACTTCAGCAGGGCTACACCTTC. Combining the CDR3 with reference TRBV2 and TRBJ1-2 gives the whole variable domain EPEVTQTPSHQVTQMGQEVILRCVPISNHLYFYWYRQILGQKVEFLVSFYNNEISEKSEIFDDQFSVERPDGSNFTLKIRSTKLEDSAMYFCASTLGLQQGYTFGSGTRLTVV.

The chain carries TRBV7-8 and TRBJ2-4; 9 bases agree with TRBD1. The V gene's germline CDR1 is SGHVS and CDR2 FQNEAQ. V shed 4 bases, J shed 0 bases, and the junction held 4 bases outside the gene matches. This CDR3 is built from 16 residues. This chain's CDR3 is CASSYRDREAKNIQYF. The CDR3 DNA sequence: TGTGCCAGCAGCTACCGGGACAGGGAAGCCAAAAACATTCAGTACTTC. Full variable domain (rest looked up from reference TRBV7-8 and TRBJ2-4): GAGVSQSPRYKVAKRGQDVALRCDPISGHVSLFWYQQALGQGPEFLTYFQNEAQLDKSGLPSDRFFAERPEGSVSTLKIQRTQQEDSAVYLCASSYRDREAKNIQYFGAGTRLSVL.

The J gene is TRBJ1-2, the V gene TRBV6-1; D gene ambiguous. CDR1 and CDR2 (germline): MNHNS, SASEGT. V shed 2 bases and J shed 6 bases, with 13 bases lying between them. The CDR3 consists of 14 residues. CDR3 region: CASSESTEPDGYTF. In DNA, the CDR3 is TGTGCCAGCAGTGAATCCACGGAGCCCGATGGCTACACCTTC.

The chain links TRBV5-6 to TRBJ1-1; D is possibly TRBD1 (6 bases). This CDR3 is built from 12 residues. Germline V gene data show CDR1 as SGHDT and CDR2 as YYEEEE. The germline V and J ends were trimmed by 5 bases and 4 bases, with 9 bases remaining between them. In DNA form, the CDR3 reads TGTGCCAGCAGTACAGGGTTCACTGAAGCTTTCTTT. Translation: CASSTGFTEAFF. The full variable domain, in which reference TRBV5-6 and TRBJ1-1 provide the parts outside the CDR3, is DAGVTQSPTHLIKTRGQQVTLRCSPKSGHDTVSWYQQALGQGPQFIFQYYEEEERQRGNFPDRFSGHQFPNYSSELNVNALLLGDSALYLCASSTGFTEAFFGQGTRLTVV.

The V gene is TRBV7-9, the J gene TRBJ1-2; 8 positions agree with TRBD1. J lost 7 bases, V lost 5 bases, and 6 bases had no gene match. This CDR3 spans 13 amino acids. CDR1 and CDR2 from the germline V gene are SEHNR and FQNEAQ (reference sequence). The CDR3 region has the DNA TGTGCCAGCAGCCTGACAGGGGATCGTGGCTACACCTTC. This encodes CASSLTGDRGYTF.

The gene calls are TRBV5-1 and TRBJ2-5; TRBD1 aligns across 10 bases. This CDR3 is built from 14 residues. V lost 6 bases to trimming and J lost 6 bases; unmatched junction nucleotides: 8. CDR1 is SGHRS and CDR2 is YFSETQ in the germline V gene. CDR3 protein: CASKDGTGAKTQYF. DNA for the CDR3: TGCGCCAGCAAAGACGGGACAGGGGCAAAGACCCAGTACTTC.

The CDR3 spells CASSQDILNYGYTF. The CDR3 bases are TGCGCCAGCAGCCAAGACATTTTGAACTATGGCTACACCTTC. V and J are TRBV4-3 and TRBJ1-2; D call uncertain. Germline CDR1 is LGHNA and CDR2 is YSLEER. The CDR3 contains 14 residues. V gave up 0 bases and J gave up 2 bases, with 7 bases separating them.

This chain joins TRBV6-5 and TRBJ1-2; D may be TRBD1 (5 bases). Germline loops: CDR1 MNHEY, CDR2 SVGAGI. This CDR3 is built from 13 residues. V was shortened by 5 bases and J by 4 bases, with 11 bases between the two germline ends. The CDR3 loop is CASSTPTVYGYTF. The CDR3, as DNA: TGTGCCAGCAGTACCCCGACAGTCTATGGCTACACCTTC.

The rearrangement uses TRBV29-1 and TRBJ2-1; TRBD2 might be the D (6 bases). The V and J ends lost 2 bases and 7 bases respectively, with 15 bases between them. CDR3 length: 14 amino acids. The germline V gene has CDR1 SQVTM and CDR2 ANQGSEA. The CDR3 nucleotides read TGCAGCGTTGAAAGTAGGTTCGCGGGGAATGAGCAGTTCTTC. Amino acids: CSVESRFAGNEQFF.

The chain links TRBV9 to TRBJ2-7; 7 bases are shared with TRBD2. V lost 4 bases, J lost 7 bases, and 11 bases stayed unmatched. The CDR3 has 14 amino acids. Germline V gene sequence: CDR1 SGDLS, CDR2 YYNGEE. The CDR3 loop is CASSRKRDLGEQYF. As DNA, the CDR3 is TGTGCCAGCAGCCGCAAGCGGGATCTGGGGGAGCAGTACTTC.

This chain uses TRBV7-3 with TRBJ1-2; 9 bases match TRBD1. V gave up 5 bases and J gave up 4 bases; unmatched junction bases: 8. Germline V gene data show CDR1 as SGHTA and CDR2 as FQGTGA. The CDR3 consists of 15 residues. The chain's CDR3 is CASSVTGGGPYGYTF. Written as DNA, the CDR3 is TGTGCCAGCAGCGTCACAGGGGGCGGACCCTATGGCTACACCTTC.

This chain joins TRBV5-3 and TRBJ1-2, with TRBD1 matching over 7 bases. TRBV5-3 is an open reading frame, and its role is uncertain. V lost 0 bases and J lost 2; bases outside the gene matches: 4. The CDR3 contains 15 residues. The CDR3 DNA follows: TGTGCCAGAAGCTTGGAGGGACAGAGGAACTATGGCTACACCTTC. The encoded protein is CARSLEGQRNYGYTF.

The chain couples TRBV29-1 to TRBJ1-1, with D perhaps matching TRBD1 (5 bases). Trimming left V 4 bases short and J 3 bases short, with 12 bases between. CDR1 SQVTM and CDR2 ANQGSEA come from the germline V gene. The CDR3 consists of 13 residues. In DNA, the CDR3 is TGCAGCGTTGCGACCAGGGAGGACACTGAAGCTTTCTTT. Amino acid sequence: CSVATREDTEAFF.

V usage is TRBV9 and J usage is TRBJ1-2; unclear D gene. Per germline, CDR1 SGDLS and CDR2 YYNGEE. The CDR3 totals 16 residues. V dropped 0 bases and J dropped 4 bases, with 16 bases sitting between them. This CDR3 reads CASSVAPSSVAYGYTF. In DNA form, the CDR3 reads TGTGCCAGCAGCGTAGCCCCAAGCTCTGTTGCCTATGGCTACACCTTC.